This T cell receptor beta chain was captured in a study of cytomegalovirus exposure and HLA in healthy donors. The PCR was carried out with 60 Vbeta primers and 13 Jbeta primers. Using immunoSEQ multiplex PCR, the repertoire was profiled, and TCRdb retains in-frame clones only, with some absent. The profile shows some 130,000 clones, about 82% of them singletons. The clonotype comes from a boy aged 10-17 years in good health and CMV-seronegative. Sequencing was done on a sample of PBMCs.

This CDR3 is CSARRTDTQYF. For the CDR3, the DNA is TGCAGTGCTAGGAGGACAGATACGCAGTATTTT. This chain joins TRBV20-1 and TRBJ2-3; D remains ambiguous. Trimming cost V 3 bases and J 3 bases, with 4 bases left between them. This CDR3 is 11 amino acids long. CDR1 is DFQATT and CDR2 is SNEGSKA in the germline V gene (reference sequence).